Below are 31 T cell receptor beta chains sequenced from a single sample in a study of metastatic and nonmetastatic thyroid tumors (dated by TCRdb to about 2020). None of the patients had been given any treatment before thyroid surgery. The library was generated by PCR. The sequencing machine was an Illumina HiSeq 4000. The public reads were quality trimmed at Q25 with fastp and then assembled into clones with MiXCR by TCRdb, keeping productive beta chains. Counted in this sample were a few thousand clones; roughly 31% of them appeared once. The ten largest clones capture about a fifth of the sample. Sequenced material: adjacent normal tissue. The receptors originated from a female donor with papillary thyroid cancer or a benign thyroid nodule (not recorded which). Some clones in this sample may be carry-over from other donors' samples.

The CDR3 DNA follows: TGTGCCAGCAGAGTTTGGGGTCGGCCAGATGGCTACACCTTC. Translation: CASRVWGRPDGYTF. The V and J genes are TRBV28 and TRBJ1-2, with D unclear. Germline CDR1 is MDHEN and CDR2 is SYDVKM. The V gene lost 6 bases and the J gene lost 6 bases, with 17 bases spanning the gap. This CDR3 comprises 14 residues.

CDR3 in DNA: TGTGCCAGCAGCGTAGATCCGTCCGGGACAGGATATGGCTACACCTTC. Translating gives CASSVDPSGTGYGYTF. The chain joins TRBV9 to TRBJ1-2; 8 bases map to TRBD1. CDR1 and CDR2 (germline): SGDLS, YYNGEE. The ends lost 0 bases at V and 5 bases at J; junction bases unmatched: 9. CDR3 size: 16 residues.

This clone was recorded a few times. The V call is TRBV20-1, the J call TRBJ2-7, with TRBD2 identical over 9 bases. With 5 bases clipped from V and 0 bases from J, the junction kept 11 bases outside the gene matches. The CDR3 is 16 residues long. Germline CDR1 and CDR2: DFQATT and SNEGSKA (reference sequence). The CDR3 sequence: CSARGSSGASSYEQYF. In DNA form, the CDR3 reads TGCAGTGCTCGCGGATCTAGCGGGGCTAGCTCCTACGAGCAGTACTTC.

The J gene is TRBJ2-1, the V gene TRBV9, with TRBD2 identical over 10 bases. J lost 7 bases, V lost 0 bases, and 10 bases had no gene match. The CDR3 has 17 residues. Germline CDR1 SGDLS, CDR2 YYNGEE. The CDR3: CASSVVAGGPLENEQFF. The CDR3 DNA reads TGTGCCAGCAGCGTAGTAGCGGGAGGACCTTTGGAGAATGAGCAGTTCTTC.

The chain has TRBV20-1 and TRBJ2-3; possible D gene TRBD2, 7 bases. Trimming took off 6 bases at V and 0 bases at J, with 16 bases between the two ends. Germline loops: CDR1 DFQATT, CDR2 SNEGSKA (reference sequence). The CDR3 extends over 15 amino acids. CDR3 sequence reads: CSAARGRGSTDTQYF. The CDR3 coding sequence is TGCAGTGCGGCCCGAGGGAGGGGGAGCACAGATACGCAGTATTTT.

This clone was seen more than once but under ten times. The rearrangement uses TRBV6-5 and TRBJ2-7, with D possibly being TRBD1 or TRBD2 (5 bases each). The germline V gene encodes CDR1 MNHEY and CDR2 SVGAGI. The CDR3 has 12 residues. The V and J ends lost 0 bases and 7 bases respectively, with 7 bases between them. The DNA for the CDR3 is TGTGCCAGCAGTTACTCGGGGGATGAGCAGTACTTC. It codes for CASSYSGDEQYF.

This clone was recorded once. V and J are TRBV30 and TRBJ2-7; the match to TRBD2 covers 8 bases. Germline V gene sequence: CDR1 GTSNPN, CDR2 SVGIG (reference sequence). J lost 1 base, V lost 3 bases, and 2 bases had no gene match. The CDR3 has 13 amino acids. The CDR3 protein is CAWRLAVSYEQYF. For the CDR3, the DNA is TGTGCCTGGAGACTAGCGGTATCCTACGAGCAGTACTTC.

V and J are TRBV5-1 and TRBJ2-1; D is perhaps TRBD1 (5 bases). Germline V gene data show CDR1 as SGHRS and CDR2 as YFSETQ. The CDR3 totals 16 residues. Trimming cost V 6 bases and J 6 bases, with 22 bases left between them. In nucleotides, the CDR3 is TGCGCCAGCAACTTAGAACAGGTGGCGCGATCCAATGAGCAGTTCTTC. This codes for CASNLEQVARSNEQFF.

CDR3 amino acids: CASTHAAGRGDTQYF. Here the CDR3 DNA reads TGTGCCAGCACCCATGCGGCAGGCCGGGGAGATACGCAGTATTTT. The chain has TRBV5-4 and TRBJ2-3, with a weak D call TRBD2 (5 bases). The CDR3 is 15 residues long. Trimming pared 6 bases from V and 5 bases from J, leaving 19 bases between. Germline CDR1 and CDR2: SGHNT and YYREEE (reference sequence).

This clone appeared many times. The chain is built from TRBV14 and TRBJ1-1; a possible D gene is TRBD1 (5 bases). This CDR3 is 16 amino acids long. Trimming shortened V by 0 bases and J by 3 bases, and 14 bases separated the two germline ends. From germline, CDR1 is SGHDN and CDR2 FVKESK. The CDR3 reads CASSQDTGGVYTEAFF. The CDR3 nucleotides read TGTGCCAGCAGCCAAGACACGGGAGGGGTCTACACTGAAGCTTTCTTT.

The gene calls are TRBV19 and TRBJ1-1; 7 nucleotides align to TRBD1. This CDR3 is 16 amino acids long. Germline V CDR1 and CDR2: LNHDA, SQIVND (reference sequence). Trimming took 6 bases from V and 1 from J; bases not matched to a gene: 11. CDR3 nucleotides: TGTGCCAGTAGGGCAGTACAGGGGAAGCAGAACACTGAAGCTTTCTTT. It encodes CASRAVQGKQNTEAFF. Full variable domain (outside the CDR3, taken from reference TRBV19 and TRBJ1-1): DGGITQSPKYLFRKEGQNVTLSCEQNLNHDAMYWYRQDPGQGLRLIYYSQIVNDFQKGDIAEGYSVSREKKESFPLTVTSAQKNPTAFYLCASRAVQGKQNTEAFFGQGTRLTVV.

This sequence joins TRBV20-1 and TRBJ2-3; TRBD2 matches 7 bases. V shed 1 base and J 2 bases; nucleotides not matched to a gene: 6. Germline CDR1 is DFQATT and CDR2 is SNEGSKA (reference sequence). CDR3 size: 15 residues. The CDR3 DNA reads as TGCAGTGCTAGAGTGGCTAGCGGAGCCACAGATACGCAGTATTTT. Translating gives CSARVASGATDTQYF.

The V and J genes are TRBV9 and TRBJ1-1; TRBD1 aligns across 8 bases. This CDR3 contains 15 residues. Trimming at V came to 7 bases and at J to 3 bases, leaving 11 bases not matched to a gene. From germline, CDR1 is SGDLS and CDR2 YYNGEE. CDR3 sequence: CASQKGQGGDTEAFF. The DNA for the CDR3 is TGTGCCAGCCAAAAAGGACAGGGAGGGGACACTGAAGCTTTCTTT.

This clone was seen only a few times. As DNA, the CDR3 is TGTGCCAGCAGTGTTGGGGGAAACACCATATATTTT. The encoded protein is CASSVGGNTIYF. V usage is TRBV2 and J usage is TRBJ1-3; D is unresolved. This CDR3 has 12 amino acids. Trimming shortened V by 4 bases and J by 4 bases, and 5 bases separated the two germline ends. Germline CDR1 is SNHLY and CDR2 is FYNNEI.

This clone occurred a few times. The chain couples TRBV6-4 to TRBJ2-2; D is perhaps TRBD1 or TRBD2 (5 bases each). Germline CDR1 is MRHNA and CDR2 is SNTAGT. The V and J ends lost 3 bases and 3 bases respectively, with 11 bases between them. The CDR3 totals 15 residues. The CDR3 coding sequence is TGTGCCAGCAGTGAACGGGGACGCGACACCGGGGAGCTGTTTTTT. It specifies CASSERGRDTGELFF.

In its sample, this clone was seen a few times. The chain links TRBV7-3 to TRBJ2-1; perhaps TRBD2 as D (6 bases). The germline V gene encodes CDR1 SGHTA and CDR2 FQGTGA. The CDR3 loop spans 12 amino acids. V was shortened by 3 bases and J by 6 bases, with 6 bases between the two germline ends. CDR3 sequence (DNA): TGTGCCAGCAGCTTTAGCGGCAATGAGCAGTTCTTC. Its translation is CASSFSGNEQFF.

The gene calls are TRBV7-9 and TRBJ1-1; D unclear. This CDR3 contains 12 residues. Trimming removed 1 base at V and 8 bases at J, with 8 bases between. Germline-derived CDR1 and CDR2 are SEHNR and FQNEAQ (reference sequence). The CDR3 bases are TGTGCCAGCAGCTTAGGTTCAGGAGAAGCTTTCTTT. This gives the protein CASSLGSGEAFF.

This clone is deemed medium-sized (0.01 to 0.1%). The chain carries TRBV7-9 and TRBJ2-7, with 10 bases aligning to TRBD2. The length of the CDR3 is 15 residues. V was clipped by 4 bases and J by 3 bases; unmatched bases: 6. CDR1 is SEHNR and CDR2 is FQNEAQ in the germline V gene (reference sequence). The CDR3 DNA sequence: TGTGCCAGCAGCTCTACCGGGACTAGCGACTACGAGCAGTACTTC. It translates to CASSSTGTSDYEQYF.

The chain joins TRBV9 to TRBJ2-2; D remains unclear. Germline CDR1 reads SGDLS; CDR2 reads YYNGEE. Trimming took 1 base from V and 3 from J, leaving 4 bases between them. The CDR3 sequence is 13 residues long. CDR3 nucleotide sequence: TGTGCCAGCAGCGTAAGTGACACCGGGGAGCTGTTTTTT. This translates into CASSVSDTGELFF. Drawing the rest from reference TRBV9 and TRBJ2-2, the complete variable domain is DSGVTQTPKHLITATGQRVTLRCSPRSGDLSVYWYQQSLDQGLQFLIQYYNGEERAKGNILERFSAQQFPDLHSELNLSSLELGDSALYFCASSVSDTGELFFGEGSRLTVL.

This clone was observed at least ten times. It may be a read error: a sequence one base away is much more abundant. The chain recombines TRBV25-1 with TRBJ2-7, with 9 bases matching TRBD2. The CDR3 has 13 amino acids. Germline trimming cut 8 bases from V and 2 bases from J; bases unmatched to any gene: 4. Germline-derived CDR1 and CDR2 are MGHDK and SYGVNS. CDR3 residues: CASSASGTYEQYF. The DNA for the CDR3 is TGTGCCAGCTCTGCTAGCGGGACCTACGAGCAGTACTTC.

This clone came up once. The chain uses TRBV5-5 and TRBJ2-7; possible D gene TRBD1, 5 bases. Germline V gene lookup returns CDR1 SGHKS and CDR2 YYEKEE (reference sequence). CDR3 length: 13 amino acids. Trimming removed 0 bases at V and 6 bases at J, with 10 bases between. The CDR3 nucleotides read TGTGCCAGCAGCTTGGAGGGGCGGAGCGAGCAGTACTTC. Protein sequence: CASSLEGRSEQYF.

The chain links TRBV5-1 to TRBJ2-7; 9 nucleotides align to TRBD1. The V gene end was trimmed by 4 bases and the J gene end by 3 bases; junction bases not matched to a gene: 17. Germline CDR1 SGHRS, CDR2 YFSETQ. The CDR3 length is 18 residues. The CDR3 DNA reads TGCGCCAGCAGCCCAGGACAGGGGTCCGGGAAGGGCGGCTACGAGCAGTACTTC. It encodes CASSPGQGSGKGGYEQYF.

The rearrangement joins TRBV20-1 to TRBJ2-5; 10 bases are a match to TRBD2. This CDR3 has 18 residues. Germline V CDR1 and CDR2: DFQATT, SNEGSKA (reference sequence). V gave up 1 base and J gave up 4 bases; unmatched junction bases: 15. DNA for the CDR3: TGCAGTGCTAGAGGCCTTAGGAGCGGGAGGGGATTTGGAGAGACCCAGTACTTC. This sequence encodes CSARGLRSGRGFGETQYF.

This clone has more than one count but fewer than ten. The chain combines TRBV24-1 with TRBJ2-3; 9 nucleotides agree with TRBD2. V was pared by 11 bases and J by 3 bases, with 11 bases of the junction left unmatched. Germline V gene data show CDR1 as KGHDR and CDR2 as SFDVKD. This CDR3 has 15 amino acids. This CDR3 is CAIFRGLAQTDTQYF. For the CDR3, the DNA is TGTGCCATCTTCCGGGGACTAGCTCAAACAGATACGCAGTATTTT.

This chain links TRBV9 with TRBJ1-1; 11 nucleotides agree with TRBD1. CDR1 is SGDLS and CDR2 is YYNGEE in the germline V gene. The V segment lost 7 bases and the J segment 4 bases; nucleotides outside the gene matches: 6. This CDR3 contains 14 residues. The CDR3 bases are TGTGCCAGCGGCCCCGGGACAGGGGGCACTGAAGCTTTCTTT. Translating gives CASGPGTGGTEAFF.

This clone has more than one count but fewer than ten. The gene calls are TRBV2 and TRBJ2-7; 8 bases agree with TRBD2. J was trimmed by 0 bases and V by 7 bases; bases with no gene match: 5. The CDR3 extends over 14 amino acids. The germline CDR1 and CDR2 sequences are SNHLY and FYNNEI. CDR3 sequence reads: CASKRSGSSYEQYF. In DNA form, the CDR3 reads TGTGCCAGCAAGAGGAGCGGGAGCTCCTACGAGCAGTACTTC. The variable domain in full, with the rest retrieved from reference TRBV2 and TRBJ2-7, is EPEVTQTPSHQVTQMGQEVILRCVPISNHLYFYWYRQILGQKVEFLVSFYNNEISEKSEIFDDQFSVERPDGSNFTLKIRSTKLEDSAMYFCASKRSGSSYEQYFGPGTRLTVT.

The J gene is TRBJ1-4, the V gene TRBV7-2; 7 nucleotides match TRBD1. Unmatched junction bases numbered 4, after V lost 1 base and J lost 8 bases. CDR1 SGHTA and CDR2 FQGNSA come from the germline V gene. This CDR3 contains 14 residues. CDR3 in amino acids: CASSLGPGQEKLFF. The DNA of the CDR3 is TGTGCCAGCAGCTTAGGGCCGGGACAGGAAAAACTGTTTTTT.

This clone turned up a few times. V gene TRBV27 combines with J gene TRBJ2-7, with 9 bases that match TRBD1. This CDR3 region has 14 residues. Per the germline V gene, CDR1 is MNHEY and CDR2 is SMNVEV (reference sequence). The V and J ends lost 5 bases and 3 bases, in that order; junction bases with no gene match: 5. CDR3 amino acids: CASSLGTGSYEQYF. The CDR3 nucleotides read TGTGCCAGCAGTCTAGGGACAGGGAGCTACGAGCAGTACTTC.

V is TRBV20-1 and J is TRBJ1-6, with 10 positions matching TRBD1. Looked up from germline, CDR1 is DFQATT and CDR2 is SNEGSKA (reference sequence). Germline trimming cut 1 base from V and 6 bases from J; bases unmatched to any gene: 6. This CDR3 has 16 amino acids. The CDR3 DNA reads TGCAGTGCTAGAGTTGAGACAGGGGGCAGTAATTCACCCCTCCACTTT. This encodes CSARVETGGSNSPLHF.

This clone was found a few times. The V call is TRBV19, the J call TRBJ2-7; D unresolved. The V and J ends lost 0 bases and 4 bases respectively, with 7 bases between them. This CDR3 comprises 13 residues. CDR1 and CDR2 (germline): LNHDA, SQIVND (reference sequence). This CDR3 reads CASSIDGGYEQYF. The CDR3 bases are TGTGCCAGTAGTATAGATGGTGGATACGAGCAGTACTTC. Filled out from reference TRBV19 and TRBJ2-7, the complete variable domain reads DGGITQSPKYLFRKEGQNVTLSCEQNLNHDAMYWYRQDPGQGLRLIYYSQIVNDFQKGDIAEGYSVSREKKESFPLTVTSAQKNPTAFYLCASSIDGGYEQYFGPGTRLTVT.

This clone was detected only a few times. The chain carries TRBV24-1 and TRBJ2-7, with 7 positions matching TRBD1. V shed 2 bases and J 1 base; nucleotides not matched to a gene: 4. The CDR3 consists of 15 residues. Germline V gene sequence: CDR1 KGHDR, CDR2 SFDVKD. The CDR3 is CATSDSGQPSYEQYF. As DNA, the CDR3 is TGTGCCACCAGTGATTCGGGACAGCCGTCCTACGAGCAGTACTTC.